What follows are 22 T cell receptor beta chains derived from one specimen sequenced in a study of kidney transplant recipient with SARS-CoV-2 infection. TCRdb re-derived calls from the reads in MiXCR, one entry per CDR3 protein. The sample shows about 240,000 distinct CDR3 sequences, under 30% of them seen only once. Source: a blood sample, taken at baseline and on roughly day 110 from a kidney transplant recipient. These receptors all come from a young adult male patient who had COVID-19 and was a kidney transplant recipient. The T cells may partly be graft donor cells.

This clonotype was seen ten or more times. The chain couples TRBV15 to TRBJ1-1, with a possible D match to TRBD1 (5 bases). Trimming took off 7 bases at V and 8 bases at J, with 17 bases between the two ends. Germline assignment: CDR1 LNHNV and CDR2 YYDKDF (reference sequence). There are 13 residues in the CDR3. The CDR3 DNA reads as TGTGCCACCACCCCGGCAGACAGTCGAGAAGCTTTCTTT. Translation gives CATTPADSREAFF.

Note on this clonotype: One base away lies a much larger clone, so this may be a sequencing read error. The chain has TRBV10-3 and TRBJ2-2; 7 bases fit TRBD1. In germline, CDR1 is ENHRY, CDR2 SYGVKD. This CDR3 is 15 amino acids long. CDR3 DNA sequence: TGTGCCATCAGTGGGCTTGAGGGGGCCACCAGGGAGCTGTTTTTT. This gives the protein CAISGLEGATRELFF.

This clonotype was seen ten or more times. The chain recombines TRBV6-5 with TRBJ2-7; TRBD2 matches 10 bases. Germline values: CDR1 MNHEY, CDR2 SVGAGI. The CDR3 runs to 16 residues. The junction had 11 bases not matched to a gene; V was cut back by 8 bases and J by 1 base. The CDR3 DNA reads as TGTGCCAGCGACCACGAACTAGCGGGAAGTTCCTACGAGCAGTACTTC. As protein: CASDHELAGSSYEQYF.

Worth noting for this clonotype: Relative to the germline gene, one junction end is altered; a read error may explain this. This chain uses TRBV14 with TRBJ2-3; perhaps TRBD1 as D (6 bases). The germline V gene has CDR1 SGHDN and CDR2 FVKESK. This CDR3 region has 14 residues. The CDR3 DNA reads TGTGCCAGCAGCCAGATGACAGGCACAGATACGCAGTGTTTT. Amino acids: CASSQMTGTDTQCF.

Details on this clonotype: It may be a read error: a sequence one base away is much more abundant. V gene TRBV30 combines with J gene TRBJ1-2; D not resolved. V was clipped by 8 bases and J by 4 bases, with 26 bases between them. This CDR3 region has 16 residues. Germline V CDR1 and CDR2: GTSNPN, SVGIG (reference sequence). The CDR3 sequence: CARYVRRYRKTYGYTF. For the CDR3, the DNA is TGTGCCCGGTACGTACGGCGTTATAGAAAGACCTATGGCTACACCTTC.

The CDR3 reads CAGGLFSGTGGGETQYF. The CDR3, as DNA: TGTGCCGGCGGCTTATTCTCTGGGACAGGGGGCGGGGAGACCCAGTACTTC. The chain carries TRBV7-9 and TRBJ2-5; 12 positions agree with TRBD1. Germline CDR1 SEHNR, CDR2 FQNEAQ (reference sequence). CDR3 length equals 17 residues. V lost 11 bases and J lost 5; bases outside the gene matches: 18.

This clonotype was detected many times. This chain uses TRBV19 with TRBJ1-2; D is unresolved. This CDR3 spans 17 amino acids. Germline CDR1 reads LNHDA; CDR2 reads SQIVND (reference sequence). Trimming shortened V by 5 bases and J by 4 bases, and 23 bases separated the two germline ends. The CDR3 nucleotides read TGTGCCAGTAGTTATCTAGTGACAAATCGAAAGACCTATGGCTACACCTTC. Residues: CASSYLVTNRKTYGYTF.

The chain employs TRBV11-2 and TRBJ2-7; TRBD1 matches 8 bases. Germline values: CDR1 SGHAT, CDR2 FQNNGV. The CDR3 contains 15 residues. With V trimmed by 5 bases and J by 5 bases, 11 bases remained unmatched. As DNA, the CDR3 is TGTGCCAGCAGCCCACTCAGGGGGCGCGTAAACGAGCAGTACTTC. Its translation: CASSPLRGRVNEQYF. The whole variable domain, remainder taken from reference TRBV11-2 and TRBJ2-7, is EAGVAQSPRYKIIEKRQSVAFWCNPISGHATLYWYQQILGQGPKLLIQFQNNGVVDDSQLPKDRFSAERLKGVDSTLKIQPAKLEDSAVYLCASSPLRGRVNEQYFGPGTRLTVT.

In its sample, this clonotype was seen many times. The J gene is TRBJ2-4, the V gene TRBV28; 10 positions agree with TRBD2. The end of the DNA is better explained by TRBJ2-7, so the J call may be wrong. CDR1 is MDHEN and CDR2 is SYDVKM in the germline V gene. The CDR3 extends over 14 amino acids. The DNA of the CDR3 is TGTGCCAGCAGGACTAGCGGGCCCCTCCCCGAGCAGTACTTC. This encodes CASRTSGPLPEQYF.

This clonotype occurred a few times. The V gene is TRBV12-3 or TRBV12-4, the J gene TRBJ1-2; D gene uncertain. V shed 5 bases and J shed 4 bases, with 23 bases lying between them. The CDR3 extends over 17 amino acids. In DNA form, the CDR3 reads TGTGCCAGCAGTCGGCGTCTCAGCTTCCGAAAGACCTATGGCTACACCTTC. It encodes CASSRRLSFRKTYGYTF.

On this clonotype itself: A much larger clone differs by one base, so this may be a read error. Since the CDR3 does not end with the conserved phenylalanine or tryptophan, this likely comes from a read error. The chain joins TRBV28 to TRBJ2-7, with D possibly being TRBD2 (6 bases). The length of the CDR3 is 17 residues. Per germline, CDR1 MDHEN and CDR2 SYDVKM. V was clipped by 3 bases and J by 1 base, with 19 bases between them. In nucleotides, the CDR3 is TGTGCCAGCAGTTTTAGAATTTCGGGGGACCTTTCCTACGAGCAGTACTCC. Residues: CASSFRISGDLSYEQYS.

The chain is built from TRBV9 and TRBJ2-4; the match to TRBD2 covers 8 bases. The DNA end is a closer match to TRBJ2-1, so the J assignment may be wrong. Germline CDR1 reads SGDLS; CDR2 reads YYNGEE. The CDR3 runs to 17 residues. The CDR3 protein is CASSALKYSGSVDGQFF. Here the CDR3 DNA reads TGTGCCAGCAGCGCCCTTAAGTACAGCGGGAGTGTCGATGGGCAGTTCTTC.

This clonotype has at least ten counts. J is TRBJ2-1 and V is TRBV6-8; unclear D gene. V shed 5 bases and J shed 6 bases, with 8 bases lying between them. The CDR3 runs 12 residues. CDR1 is MNHGY, CDR2 SAAAGT, per germline. CDR3 sequence reads: CASSERINEQFF. CDR3 DNA: TGTGCCAGCAGTGAGAGAATCAATGAGCAGTTCTTC.

This clonotype showed up many times. The DNA of the CDR3 is TGTGCCAGCAGTACGGGACTAGCGGGTAACACCGGGGAGCTGTTTTTT. It is translated as CASSTGLAGNTGELFF. V usage is TRBV6-5 and J usage is TRBJ2-2; 12 bases are shared with TRBD2. Germline V gene sequence: CDR1 MNHEY, CDR2 SVGAGI. The CDR3 covers 16 residues. After removal of 5 bases from V and 2 bases from J, the junction contained 3 bases not matched to a gene.

A remark on this clonotype: This could be a read error, since a much larger clone is one nucleotide away. This rearrangement joins TRBV6-5 to TRBJ1-1, with D maybe TRBD1 (5 bases). Trimming left V 0 bases short and J 4 bases short, with 15 bases between. This CDR3 is 16 amino acids long. Germline CDR1 is MNHEY and CDR2 is SVGAGI. The CDR3 loop reads CASSYSRQGWSTEAFF. The CDR3 region has the DNA TGTGCCAGCAGTTACTCGAGGCAGGGATGGAGCACTGAAGCTTTCTTT.

This clonotype was counted ten times or more. The V gene is TRBV6-5, the J gene TRBJ2-2; possible D gene TRBD1, 6 bases. CDR1 and CDR2 (germline): MNHEY, SVGAGI. This CDR3 spans 14 amino acids. Trimming took off 6 bases at V and 2 bases at J, with 10 bases between the two ends. CDR3 in amino acids: CASSPDRNTGELFF. The CDR3 coding sequence is TGTGCCAGCAGCCCGGACAGAAACACCGGGGAGCTGTTTTTT.

In the case of this clonotype: A much larger clone is a single base away; this may be a read error. The chain employs TRBV7-8 and TRBJ1-2; D gene unclear. Germline V lookup: CDR1 SGHVS, CDR2 FQNEAQ. Trimming removed 5 bases from V and 4 bases from J, with 23 bases in between. The CDR3 is 17 amino acids. The CDR3 DNA sequence: TGTGCCAGCAGCAGACACATGTTTATCCGAAAGACCTATGGCTACACCTTC. Its translation: CASSRHMFIRKTYGYTF. Filled out from reference TRBV7-8 and TRBJ1-2, the complete variable domain reads GAGVSQSPRYKVAKRGQDVALRCDPISGHVSLFWYQQALGQGPEFLTYFQNEAQLDKSGLPSDRFFAERPEGSVSTLKIQRTQQEDSAVYLCASSRHMFIRKTYGYTFGSGTRLTVV.

Comments on this clonotype: A much larger clone is a single base away; this may be a read error. The chain recombines TRBV18 with TRBJ2-3; D possibly corresponds to TRBD1 (6 bases). Germline V gives CDR1 KGHSH, CDR2 LQKENI. The CDR3 totals 13 residues. DNA of the CDR3: TGTGCCAGCTCATCTGGACAGTACGACGGAAAGTACTTC. Translating it yields CASSSGQYDGKYF. Variable domain in full (rest from reference TRBV18 and TRBJ2-3): NAGVMQNPRHLVRRRGQEARLRCSPMKGHSHVYWYRQLPEEGLKFMVYLQKENIIDESGMPKERFSAEFPKEGPSILRIQQVVRGDSAAYFCASSSGQYDGKYFGPGTRLTVL.

Ten or more counts support this clonotype. V and J are TRBV7-2 and TRBJ2-7, with 13 bases identical to TRBD2. Germline CDR1 reads SGHTA; CDR2 reads FQGNSA. The junction had 2 bases not matched to a gene; V was cut back by 3 bases and J by 0 bases. This CDR3 has 16 amino acids. The CDR3 region has the DNA TGTGCCAGCAGCTTCCGGACTAGCGGGGGCTCCTACGAGCAGTACGTC. It is translated as CASSFRTSGGSYEQYV.

This clonotype appeared many times. The chain uses TRBV5-4 and TRBJ1-4; D is unresolved. From germline, CDR1 is SGHNT and CDR2 YYREEE (reference sequence). Trimming took 4 bases from V and 8 from J, leaving 15 bases between them. The CDR3 consists of 14 residues. CDR3 loop: CASSPGIEEEKLFF. The CDR3 coding sequence is TGTGCCAGCAGCCCTGGGATAGAAGAGGAAAAACTGTTTTTT.

This clonotype came up a few times. This sequence joins TRBV23-1 and TRBJ1-2; weak D call: TRBD1 (5 bases). TRBV23-1 is labeled an ORF, and its function is uncertain. The CDR3 contains 17 residues. V lost 5 bases and J 4 bases, leaving 23 bases between the germline ends. CDR3 in DNA: TGCGCCAGCAGTGTTAAGGGGCTACGCAGAAAGACCTATGGCTACACCTTC. Amino acid sequence: CASSVKGLRRKTYGYTF.

Notes on this clonotype: A clone one base away is much larger, so this may be a read error. The chain employs TRBV5-1 and TRBJ1-2; D gene uncertain. This CDR3 spans 16 amino acids. Between the trimmed V and J ends, which lost 7 bases and 4 bases, there was a span of 23 bases. The germline V gene encodes CDR1 SGHRS and CDR2 YFSETQ. CDR3 bases: TGCGCCAGCGGGTTTGGATCGGCTCGAAAGACCTATGGCTACACCTTC. It yields the protein CASGFGSARKTYGYTF.